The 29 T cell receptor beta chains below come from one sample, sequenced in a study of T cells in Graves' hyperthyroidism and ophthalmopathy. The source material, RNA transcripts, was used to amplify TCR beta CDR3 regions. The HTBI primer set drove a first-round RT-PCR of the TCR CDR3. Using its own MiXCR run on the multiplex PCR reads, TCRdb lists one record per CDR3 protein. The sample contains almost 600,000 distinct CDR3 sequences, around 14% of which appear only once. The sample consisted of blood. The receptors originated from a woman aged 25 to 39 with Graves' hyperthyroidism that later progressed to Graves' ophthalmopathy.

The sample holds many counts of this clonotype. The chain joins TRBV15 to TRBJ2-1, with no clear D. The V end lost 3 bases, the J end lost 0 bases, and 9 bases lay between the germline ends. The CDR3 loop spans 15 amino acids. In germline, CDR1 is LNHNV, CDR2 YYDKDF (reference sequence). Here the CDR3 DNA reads TGTGCCACCAGCAGGTCCCAGTCCTCCTACAATGAGCAGTTCTTC. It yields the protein CATSRSQSSYNEQFF. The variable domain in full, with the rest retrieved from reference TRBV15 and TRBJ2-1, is DAMVIQNPRYQVTQFGKPVTLSCSQTLNHNVMYWYQQKSSQAPKLLFHYYDKDFNNEADTPDNFQSRRPNTSFCFLDIRSPGLGDTAMYLCATSRSQSSYNEQFFGPGTRLTVL.

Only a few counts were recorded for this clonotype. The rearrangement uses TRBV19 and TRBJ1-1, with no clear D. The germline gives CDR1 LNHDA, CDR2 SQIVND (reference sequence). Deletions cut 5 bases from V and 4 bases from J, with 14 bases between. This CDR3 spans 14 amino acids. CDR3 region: CASSSGAGSTEAFF. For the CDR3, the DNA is TGTGCCAGTAGTTCAGGAGCAGGAAGCACTGAAGCTTTCTTT.

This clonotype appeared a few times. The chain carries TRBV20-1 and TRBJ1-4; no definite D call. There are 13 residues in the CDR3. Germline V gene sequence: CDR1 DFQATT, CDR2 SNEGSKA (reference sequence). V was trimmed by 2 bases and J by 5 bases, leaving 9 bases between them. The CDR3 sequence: CSARSEENEKLFF. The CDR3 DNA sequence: TGCAGTGCTAGATCCGAGGAAAATGAAAAACTGTTTTTT.

CDR3 coding DNA: TGTGCCAGCAGTTTGCTAGGTGGGGACTACGAGCAGTACTTC. Its protein is CASSLLGGDYEQYF. V gene TRBV6-4 combines with J gene TRBJ2-7; D is unclear. The germline V and J ends were trimmed by 5 bases and 3 bases, with 14 bases remaining between them. Looked up from germline, CDR1 is MRHNA and CDR2 is SNTAGT. CDR3 size: 14 residues.

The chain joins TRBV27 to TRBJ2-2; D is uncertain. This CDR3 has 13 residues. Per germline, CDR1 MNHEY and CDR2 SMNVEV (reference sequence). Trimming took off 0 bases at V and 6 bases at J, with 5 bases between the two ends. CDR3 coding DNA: TGTGCCAGCAGTTTATCACAAGCCGGGGAGCTGTTTTTT. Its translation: CASSLSQAGELFF.

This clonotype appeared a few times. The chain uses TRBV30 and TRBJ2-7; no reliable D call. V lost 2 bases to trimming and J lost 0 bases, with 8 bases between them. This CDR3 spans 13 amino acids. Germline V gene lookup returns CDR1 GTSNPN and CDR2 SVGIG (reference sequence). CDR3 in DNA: TGTGCCTGGAGTACAGCCGCCTCCTACGAGCAGTACTTC. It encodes CAWSTAASYEQYF.

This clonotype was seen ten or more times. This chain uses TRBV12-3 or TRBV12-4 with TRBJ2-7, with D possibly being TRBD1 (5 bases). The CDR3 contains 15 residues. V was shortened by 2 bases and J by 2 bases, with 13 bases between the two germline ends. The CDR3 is CASSLSEGVTYEQYF. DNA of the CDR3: TGTGCCAGCAGTTTAAGCGAAGGGGTAACCTACGAGCAGTACTTC.

The CDR3 reads CATSDFPSHEQFF. CDR3 nucleotides: TGTGCCACCAGTGATTTCCCCTCCCATGAGCAGTTCTTC. The chain employs TRBV24-1 and TRBJ2-1, with no clear D. CDR1 KGHDR and CDR2 SFDVKD come from the germline V gene. Between the trimmed V and J ends, which lost 1 base and 8 bases, there was a span of 8 bases. This CDR3 is built from 13 residues.

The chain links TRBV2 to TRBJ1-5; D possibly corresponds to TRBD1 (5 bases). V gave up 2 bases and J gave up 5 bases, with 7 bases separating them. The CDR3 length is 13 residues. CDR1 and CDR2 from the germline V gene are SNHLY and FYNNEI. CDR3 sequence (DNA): TGTGCCAGCAGTGAACAGGGCCATCAGCCCCAGCATTTT. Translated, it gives CASSEQGHQPQHF.

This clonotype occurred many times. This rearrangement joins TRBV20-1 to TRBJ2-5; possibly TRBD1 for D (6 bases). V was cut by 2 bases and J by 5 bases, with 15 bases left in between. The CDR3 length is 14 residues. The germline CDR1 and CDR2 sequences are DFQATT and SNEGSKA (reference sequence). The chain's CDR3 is CSARSNRAGETQYF. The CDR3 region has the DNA TGCAGTGCTAGATCCAACAGGGCCGGGGAGACCCAGTACTTC.

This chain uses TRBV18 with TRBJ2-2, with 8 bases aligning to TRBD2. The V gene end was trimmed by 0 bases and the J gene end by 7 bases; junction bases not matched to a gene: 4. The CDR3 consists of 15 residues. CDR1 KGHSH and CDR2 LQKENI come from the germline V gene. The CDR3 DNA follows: TGTGCCAGCTCACCACCAGCGGGAGCTAACGGGGAGCTGTTTTTT. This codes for CASSPPAGANGELFF.

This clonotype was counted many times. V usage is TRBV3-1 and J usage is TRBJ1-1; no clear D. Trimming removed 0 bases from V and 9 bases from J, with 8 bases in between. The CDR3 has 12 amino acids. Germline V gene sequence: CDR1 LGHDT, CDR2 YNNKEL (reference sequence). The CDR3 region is CASSQDMAQAFF. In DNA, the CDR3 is TGTGCCAGCAGCCAAGATATGGCACAAGCTTTCTTT. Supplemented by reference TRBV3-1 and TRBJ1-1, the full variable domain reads DTAVSQTPKYLVTQMGNDKSIKCEQNLGHDTMYWYKQDSKKFLKIMFSYNNKELIINETVPNRFSPKSPDKAHLNLHINSLELGDSAVYFCASSQDMAQAFFGQGTRLTVV.

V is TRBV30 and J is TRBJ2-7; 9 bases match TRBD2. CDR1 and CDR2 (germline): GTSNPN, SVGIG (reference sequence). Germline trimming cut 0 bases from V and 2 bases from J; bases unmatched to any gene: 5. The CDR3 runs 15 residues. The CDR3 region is CAWSVSGGRAYEQYF. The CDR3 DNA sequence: TGTGCCTGGAGTGTGTCCGGCGGGAGGGCCTACGAGCAGTACTTC.

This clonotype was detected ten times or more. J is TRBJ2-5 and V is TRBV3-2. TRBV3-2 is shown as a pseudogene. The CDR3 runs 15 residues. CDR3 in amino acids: CASSQDLGGKETQYF. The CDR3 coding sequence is TGTGCCAGCAGCCAAGATCTGGGGGGCAAGGAGACCCAGTACTTC.

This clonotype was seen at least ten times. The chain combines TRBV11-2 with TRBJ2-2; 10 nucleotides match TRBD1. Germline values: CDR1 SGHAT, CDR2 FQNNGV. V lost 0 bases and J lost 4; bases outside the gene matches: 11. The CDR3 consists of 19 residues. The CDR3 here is CASSLEGDRGRGTTGELFF. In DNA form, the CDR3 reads TGTGCCAGCAGCTTAGAAGGAGACAGGGGGCGCGGGACCACCGGGGAGCTGTTTTTT.

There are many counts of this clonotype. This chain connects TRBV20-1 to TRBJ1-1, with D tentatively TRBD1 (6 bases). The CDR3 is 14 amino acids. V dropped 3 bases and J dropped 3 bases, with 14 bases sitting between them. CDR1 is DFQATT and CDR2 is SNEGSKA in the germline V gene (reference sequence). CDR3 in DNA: TGCAGTGCTAGGCGGGGGCGCTGGGACACTGAAGCTTTCTTT. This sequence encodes CSARRGRWDTEAFF.

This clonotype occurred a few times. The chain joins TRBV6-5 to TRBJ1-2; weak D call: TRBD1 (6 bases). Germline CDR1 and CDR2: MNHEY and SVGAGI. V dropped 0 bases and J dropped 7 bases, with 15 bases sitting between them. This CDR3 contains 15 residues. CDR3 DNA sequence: TGTGCCAGCAGTTACTCGGTCCCAGGGGAGGGTGGCTACACCTTC. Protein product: CASSYSVPGEGGYTF.

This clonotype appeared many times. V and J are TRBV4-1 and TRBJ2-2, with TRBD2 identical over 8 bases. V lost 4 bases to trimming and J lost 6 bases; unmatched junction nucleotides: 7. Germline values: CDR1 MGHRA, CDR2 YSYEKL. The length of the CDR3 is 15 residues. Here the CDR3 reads CASSLLPGGSGELFF. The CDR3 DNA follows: TGCGCCAGCAGCCTACTACCGGGAGGGTCCGGGGAGCTGTTTTTT.

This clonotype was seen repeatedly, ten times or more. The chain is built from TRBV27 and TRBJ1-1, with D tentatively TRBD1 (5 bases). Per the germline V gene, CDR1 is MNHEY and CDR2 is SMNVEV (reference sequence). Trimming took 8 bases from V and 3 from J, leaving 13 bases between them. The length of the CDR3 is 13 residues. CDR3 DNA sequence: TGTGCCAGCCAAACGGGGGGTGACACTGAAGCTTTCTTT. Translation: CASQTGGDTEAFF.

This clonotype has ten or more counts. The CDR3 reads CASSLAGYQPQHF. The CDR3 nucleotides read TGTGCCAGCAGTTTAGCGGGCTATCAGCCCCAGCATTTT. The V call is TRBV12-3 or TRBV12-4, the J call TRBJ1-5, with D hard to call. CDR3 length equals 13 residues. V was trimmed by 0 bases and J by 5 bases, leaving 5 bases between them.

The CDR3 DNA reads as TGTGCCAGCAGCTTCAGGGGGCAGGTTGTTGAAGAAAAACTGTTTTTT. As protein: CASSFRGQVVEEKLFF. V and J are TRBV5-5 and TRBJ1-4; 8 bases match TRBD1. The germline CDR1 and CDR2 sequences are SGHKS and YYEKEE (reference sequence). The CDR3 has 16 amino acids. V dropped 2 bases and J dropped 8; count of bases not matched to a gene: 11.

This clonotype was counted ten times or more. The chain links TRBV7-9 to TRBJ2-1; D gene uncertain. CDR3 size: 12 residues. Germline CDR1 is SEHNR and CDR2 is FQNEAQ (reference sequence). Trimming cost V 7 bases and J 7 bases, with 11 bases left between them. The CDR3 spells CASTSALNEQFF. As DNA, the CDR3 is TGTGCCAGCACCTCCGCGCTTAATGAGCAGTTCTTC.

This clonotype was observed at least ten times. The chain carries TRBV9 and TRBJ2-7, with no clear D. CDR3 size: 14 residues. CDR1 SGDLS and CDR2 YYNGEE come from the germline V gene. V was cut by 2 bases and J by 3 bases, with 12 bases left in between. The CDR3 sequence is CASSVSPAGYEQYF. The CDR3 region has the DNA TGTGCCAGCAGCGTTAGTCCGGCTGGCTACGAGCAGTACTTC.

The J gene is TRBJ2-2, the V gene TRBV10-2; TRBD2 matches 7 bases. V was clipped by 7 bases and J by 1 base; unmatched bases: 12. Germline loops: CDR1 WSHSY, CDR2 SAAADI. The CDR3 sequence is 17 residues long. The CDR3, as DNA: TGCGCCAGCACCCCCAAGGGCGGGAGTAAGAACACCGGGGAGCTGTTTTTT. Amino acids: CASTPKGGSKNTGELFF.

CDR3 region: CASSLYVGHNEQFF. The CDR3 DNA reads as TGTGCCAGCAGTTTATATGTGGGGCACAATGAGCAGTTCTTC. The J gene is TRBJ2-1, the V gene TRBV27; possibly TRBD1 for D (5 bases). The CDR3 is 14 residues long. Germline CDR1 MNHEY, CDR2 SMNVEV (reference sequence). V lost 1 base and J 5 bases, leaving 9 bases between the germline ends.

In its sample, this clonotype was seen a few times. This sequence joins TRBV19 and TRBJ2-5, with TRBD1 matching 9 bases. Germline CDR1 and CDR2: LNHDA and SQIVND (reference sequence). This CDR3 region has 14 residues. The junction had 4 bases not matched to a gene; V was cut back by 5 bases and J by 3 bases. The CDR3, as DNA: TGTGCCAGTAGTCTATGGACAGGGGAAGAGACCCAGTACTTC. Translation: CASSLWTGEETQYF.

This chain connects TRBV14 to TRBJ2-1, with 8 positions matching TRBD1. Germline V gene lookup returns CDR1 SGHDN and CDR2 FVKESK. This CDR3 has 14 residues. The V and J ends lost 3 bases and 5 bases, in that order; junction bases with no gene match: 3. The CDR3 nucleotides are TGTGCCAGCAGCCATGGACAGGGAGACAATGAGCAGTTCTTC. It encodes CASSHGQGDNEQFF.

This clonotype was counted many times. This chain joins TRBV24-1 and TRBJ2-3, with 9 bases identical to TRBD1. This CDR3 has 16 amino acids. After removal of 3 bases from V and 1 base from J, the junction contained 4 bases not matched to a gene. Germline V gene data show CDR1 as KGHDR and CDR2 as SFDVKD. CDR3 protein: CATSDPRTGGTDTQYF. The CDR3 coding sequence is TGTGCCACCAGTGATCCCCGGACAGGGGGCACAGATACGCAGTATTTT.

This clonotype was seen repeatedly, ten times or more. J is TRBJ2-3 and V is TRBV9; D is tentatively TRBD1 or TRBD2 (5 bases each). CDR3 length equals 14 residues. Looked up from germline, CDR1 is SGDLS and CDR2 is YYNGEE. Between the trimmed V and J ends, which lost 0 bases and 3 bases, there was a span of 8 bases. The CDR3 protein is CASSVAGTTDTQYF. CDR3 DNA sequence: TGTGCCAGCAGCGTAGCAGGGACGACAGATACGCAGTATTTT.